The T cell receptor (beta chain) under discussion was sequenced for a study of blood T cell repertoires in COVID-19. Study context: From T cells, B-cell-depleted T cells, or PBMCs came the material, which was cDNA or gDNA.

The CDR3 has 15 amino acids. Germline CDR1 and CDR2: SGHNT and YYREEE (reference sequence). V was clipped by 0 bases and J by 4 bases; unmatched bases: 4. The protocol was immunoSEQ multiplex PCR, while the TCRdb copy is restricted to in-frame clones and leaves out a portion. This sample has tens of thousands of clones, with less than 90% found just once. This clonotype originated in a human donor in a cohort sampled during active COVID-19. The chain links TRBV5-4 to TRBJ1-1; 9 bases are shared with TRBD1. The sequenced sample consisted of peripheral blood. DNA of the CDR3: TGTGCCAGCAGCTTGGTTGGACAGGGGTCCACTGAAGCTTTCTTT. Amino acids: CASSLVGQGSTEAFF.